This T cell receptor beta chain was profiled in a study of cytomegalovirus exposure and HLA in healthy donors. The CDR3 covers 16 residues. J gave up 5 bases and V 4 bases, and 11 bases lay outside the gene matches. Germline CDR1 LNHDA, CDR2 SQIVND (reference sequence). Vbeta (60) and Jbeta (13) primers were used in the PCR. The assay was immunoSEQ multiplex PCR, and TCRdb's table has in-frame clones only and misses some. The table shows 50,000 to 80,000 clones, with around 77% occurring only once. The chain combines TRBV19 with TRBJ2-7; 10 nucleotides align to TRBD1. Sequenced: PBMCs. This receptor was identified in a male donor in good health and CMV-seropositive. CDR3 sequence (DNA): TGTGCCAGTAGTAACGGACCGGGACAGGGGTTCCACGAGCAGTACTTC. Translated, it gives CASSNGPGQGFHEQYF. The full variable domain, in which reference TRBV19 and TRBJ2-7 provide the parts outside the CDR3, is DGGITQSPKYLFRKEGQNVTLSCEQNLNHDAMYWYRQDPGQGLRLIYYSQIVNDFQKGDIAEGYSVSREKKESFPLTVTSAQKNPTAFYLCASSNGPGQGFHEQYFGPGTRLTVT.